The clone carrying this TCR beta chain was observed a few times. The entry originates in a study of blood T cell repertoires in COVID-19. Study-level information: Specimens from acute and convalescent COVID-19 originated in the United States, Italy and Spain. Sources were T cells, B-cell-depleted T cells, or PBMCs; the material itself was cDNA or gDNA.

Authors' data handling: Nucleated cell number was recorded as an estimate derived from reference gene primer amplification. TCRdb's copy holds only in-frame clones and misses some; the assay was immunoSEQ multiplex PCR. The V and J calls and clone size were taken over from that table, and D and trimming were inferred from the DNA. Of over 50,000 clones in the sample, approximately 86% are singletons; the top ten hold roughly 5.5%. The source of this sequence is a man in his 70s with acute or convalescent COVID-19. Sequencing was carried out using peripheral blood.

CDR3 DNA sequence: TGCGCCAGCAGCTTGCTAGCGGGGTATCAAGAGACCCAGTACTTC. Amino acids: CASSLLAGYQETQYF. J is TRBJ2-5 and V is TRBV5-1, with 9 nucleotides matching TRBD2. CDR3 length: 15 amino acids. Looked up from germline, CDR1 is SGHRS and CDR2 is YFSETQ. V was clipped by 1 base and J by 2 bases; unmatched bases: 3.